This T cell receptor beta chain was found in a study of siplizumab effects on memory and regulatory T cells. Comment on this clone: Antigen specificity is unknown.

CDR3 length equals 18 residues. Trimming took off 1 base at V and 2 bases at J, with 18 bases between the two ends. Germline V gene lookup returns CDR1 SGDLS and CDR2 YYNGEE. Study-level points and caveats: Alloreactive sequences traceable to unstimulated CD4+ memory cells declined significantly under siplizumab.

Measured with immunoSEQ multiplex PCR; TCRdb has only the in-frame clones, and not every one. The sample lists over 60,000 clones; about 90% were seen once. What was sequenced was CD8+ T cells sorted from blood. The chain has TRBV9 and TRBJ2-2; D gene unclear. The clonotype comes from a human donor in good health. The CDR3 sequence is CASSVFYRATRNTGELFF. The CDR3 region has the DNA TGTGCCAGCAGCGTATTTTACCGGGCCACCAGAAACACCGGGGAGCTGTTTTTT.